The 13 T cell receptor beta chains listed next were all sequenced from one sample in a study of vaccination and CD4 T cells after COVID-19. With the Oncomine TCR Beta short-read assay, DNA from cultured CD4+ T cells was sequenced. In TCRdb, the PCR reads were re-called with MiXCR into one record per CDR3 protein. The table records 7,500 to 8,500 distinct CDR3 sequences, 21% of them present only once. These TCRs' antigens remain unknown. Indicated treatment: roughly 11-day PBMC culture with coronavirus spike peptide pools or control peptides (ViraFEST assay). The source was CD4+ T cells from blood, cultured in vitro, collected after SARS-CoV-2 vaccination. These TCRs come from a human donor who had recovered from COVID-19.

The rearrangement uses TRBV25-1 and TRBJ1-5; 9 nucleotides align to TRBD1. Trimming at V came to 6 bases and at J to 3 bases, leaving 12 bases not matched to a gene. Germline V CDR1 and CDR2: MGHDK, SYGVNS. The CDR3 is 17 amino acids. Here the CDR3 reads CASSSGTGLSVNQPQHF. The CDR3 DNA reads as TGTGCCAGCAGCTCCGGGACAGGGCTTAGTGTCAATCAGCCCCAGCATTTT.

This clonotype was counted between two and nine times. The chain couples TRBV6-5 to TRBJ2-7; D is possibly TRBD2 (5 bases). V lost 2 bases to trimming and J lost 2 bases, with 16 bases between them. Germline-derived CDR1 and CDR2 are MNHEY and SVGAGI. The CDR3 sequence is 16 residues long. CDR3 in amino acids: CASSYKGVGYPYEQYF. DNA for the CDR3: TGTGCCAGCAGTTACAAGGGAGTAGGGTACCCCTACGAGCAGTACTTC.

Only a few counts were recorded for this clonotype. V usage is TRBV10-3 and J usage is TRBJ1-1; a weak D match, TRBD1 (5 bases). V lost 8 bases and J lost 3, with 19 bases in between. The CDR3 spans 15 residues. Germline V gene data show CDR1 as ENHRY and CDR2 as SYGVKD. The CDR3 is CAIRGGPTKDTEAFF. In DNA form, the CDR3 reads TGTGCCATCCGGGGGGGACCCACCAAGGACACTGAAGCTTTCTTT.

The chain employs TRBV20-1 and TRBJ2-7, with a possible D match to TRBD1 (5 bases). CDR3 size: 12 residues. The V end was cut by 1 base, the J end by 9 bases, with 13 bases between. Per germline, CDR1 DFQATT and CDR2 SNEGSKA (reference sequence). The CDR3 loop is CSARAPDTGQYF. DNA of the CDR3: TGCAGTGCTAGAGCCCCGGACACGGGGCAGTACTTC.

This clonotype was seen only a few times. The rearrangement links TRBV6-1 to TRBJ2-7; TRBD1 matches at 8 bases. The CDR3 is 16 amino acids. The V gene end was trimmed by 2 bases and the J gene end by 7 bases; junction bases not matched to a gene: 13. The V gene's germline CDR1 is MNHNS and CDR2 SASEGT. The CDR3 spells CASSEWFGTGPVEQYF. CDR3 DNA: TGTGCCAGCAGTGAATGGTTCGGGACAGGTCCAGTAGAGCAGTACTTC.

There are a few counts of this clonotype. The rearrangement uses TRBV29-1 and TRBJ1-2; D is undetermined. Germline CDR1 is SQVTM and CDR2 is ANQGSEA. V was clipped by 4 bases and J by 2 bases, with 14 bases between them. This CDR3 is 14 amino acids long. The CDR3: CSVGVPGRNYGYTF. The CDR3, as DNA: TGCAGCGTTGGCGTTCCGGGTAGGAACTATGGCTACACCTTC.

The CDR3 reads CASSVGTVGSWQYF. The CDR3, as DNA: TGTGCCAGCAGCGTCGGGACAGTAGGAAGCTGGCAGTACTTC. The rearrangement uses TRBV7-2 and TRBJ2-7, with 7 positions matching TRBD1. The ends lost 5 bases at V and 9 bases at J; junction bases unmatched: 13. The CDR3 runs 14 residues. The germline V gene has CDR1 SGHTA and CDR2 FQGNSA.

This sequence joins TRBV5-1 and TRBJ2-5, with D hard to call. The ends were cut back, 1 base at V and 5 bases at J, with 9 bases in the middle. Germline V gene data show CDR1 as SGHRS and CDR2 as YFSETQ. The CDR3 consists of 13 residues. The CDR3 bases are TGCGCCAGCAGCTTGATTTCTGGGGAGACCCAGTACTTC. This sequence encodes CASSLISGETQYF.

The chain recombines TRBV7-2 with TRBJ2-3, with D hard to call. Trimming removed 1 base at V and 0 bases at J, with 5 bases between. In germline, CDR1 is SGHTA, CDR2 FQGNSA. This CDR3 has 14 amino acids. The DNA of the CDR3 is TGTGCCAGCAGCTTAGTTGTTAGCACAGATACGCAGTATTTT. Protein sequence: CASSLVVSTDTQYF.

A few counts support this clonotype. V is TRBV11-2 and J is TRBJ2-5, with 10 nucleotides matching TRBD1. Germline CDR1 reads SGHAT; CDR2 reads FQNNGV. The CDR3 loop spans 14 amino acids. V shed 5 bases, J shed 5 bases, and the junction held 5 bases outside the gene matches. Here the CDR3 reads CASSPDRGRETQYF. CDR3 nucleotide sequence: TGTGCCAGCAGCCCCGACAGGGGGCGGGAGACCCAGTACTTC.

This chain uses TRBV19 with TRBJ2-3; no firm D call. Germline V gene data show CDR1 as LNHDA and CDR2 as SQIVND (reference sequence). The CDR3 is 15 residues long. V lost 1 base and J lost 4, with 12 bases in between. In DNA, the CDR3 is TGTGCCAGTAGTATAGGATCCGTTCAAGCAGATACGCAGTATTTT. Amino acids: CASSIGSVQADTQYF.

The sample holds a few counts of this clonotype. The rearrangement uses TRBV6-1 and TRBJ1-1; maybe TRBD1 (5 bases). Between the trimmed V and J ends, which lost 4 bases and 6 bases, there was a span of 18 bases. Germline assignment: CDR1 MNHNS and CDR2 SASEGT. CDR3 length equals 15 residues. CDR3 protein: CASSAPRGGRPEAFF. In DNA form, the CDR3 reads TGTGCCAGCAGTGCACCGCGTGGGGGTAGGCCTGAAGCTTTCTTT.

V gene TRBV5-4 combines with J gene TRBJ2-7; 8 bases line up with TRBD1. The CDR3 runs 15 residues. CDR1 is SGHNT and CDR2 is YYREEE in the germline V gene (reference sequence). With V trimmed by 5 bases and J by 3 bases, 10 bases remained unmatched. The CDR3 sequence: CASSHDRGRVYEQYF. The CDR3 DNA reads as TGTGCCAGCAGTCATGACAGGGGTCGAGTCTACGAGCAGTACTTC.